This T cell receptor beta chain was obtained from a study of blood T cell repertoires in COVID-19. Background on the study: Both acute and convalescent COVID-19 samples were obtained from the United States, Italy and Spain. PBMCs, B-cell-depleted T cells, or T cells provided the cDNA or gDNA that made up the material.

The J segment lost 5 bases and the V segment lost 10 bases, leaving 8 bases of the junction unmatched. The CDR3 has 13 amino acids. The germline CDR1 and CDR2 sequences are ENHRY and SYGVKD. In the source study's methods: Reference gene primer amplification in the assay estimated nucleated cell counts. Data came from immunoSEQ multiplex PCR; TCRdb stores just in-frame clones and leaves some out. V and J calls and clone size are given by that table; D and trimming were obtained from the DNA. The data show around 100,000 clones, with about 84% seen just once and roughly 13% held by the top ten. The receptor was isolated from a human donor in a cohort sampled during active COVID-19. This chain uses TRBV10-3 with TRBJ2-4; 7 bases are shared with TRBD2. Input material: peripheral blood. Here the CDR3 DNA reads TGTGCCAGTTTAAGCGGGGACGAAAACATTCAGTACTTC. This encodes CASLSGDENIQYF.